The 31 T cell receptor beta chains below were found in one sample sequenced in a study of cytomegalovirus exposure and HLA in healthy donors. PCR was performed using 60 Vbeta and 13 Jbeta primers. Clones were read by immunoSEQ multiplex PCR, and TCRdb kept only the in-frame ones, dropping some. The sample shows roughly 90,000 clones, about 88% of them seen only once. Material: PBMCs. These receptors came from a man aged 18 to 35 in good health and CMV-seronegative.

The genes are TRBV30 and TRBJ1-1; tentative D call: TRBD1 (6 bases). Trimming took off 4 bases at V and 3 bases at J, with 12 bases between the two ends. Germline loops: CDR1 GTSNPN, CDR2 SVGIG (reference sequence). There are 13 residues in the CDR3. The CDR3 spells CAWTTQGYTEAFF. CDR3 sequence (DNA): TGTGCCTGGACCACCCAGGGGTACACTGAAGCTTTCTTT.

This chain links TRBV9 with TRBJ1-2; D gene unclear. Germline V lookup: CDR1 SGDLS, CDR2 YYNGEE. V gave up 3 bases and J gave up 3 bases, with 15 bases separating them. The CDR3 sequence is 15 residues long. As DNA, the CDR3 is TGTGCCAGCAGCGAGGGTGGACCCGGGGACTATGGCTACACCTTC. Encoded protein: CASSEGGPGDYGYTF.

The CDR3 DNA reads as TGTGCCTGGAGTTGGGACAGGGGACCTAATCAGCCCCAGCATTTT. As protein: CAWSWDRGPNQPQHF. This chain uses TRBV30 with TRBJ1-5, with 10 bases matching TRBD1. The V segment lost 2 bases and the J segment 4 bases; nucleotides outside the gene matches: 5. Germline V gene sequence: CDR1 GTSNPN, CDR2 SVGIG (reference sequence). CDR3 length equals 15 residues.

CDR3 nucleotides: TGCGCCAGCAGCCGAGGGGGGAACACTGAAGCTTTCTTT. Translated, it gives CASSRGGNTEAFF. The chain recombines TRBV5-1 with TRBJ1-1, with a weak D call TRBD1 (6 bases). V shed 4 bases and J shed 1 base, with 8 bases lying between them. Germline loops: CDR1 SGHRS, CDR2 YFSETQ. The CDR3 has 13 amino acids.

This chain uses TRBV7-9 with TRBJ2-4, with D tentatively TRBD1 (5 bases). V shed 4 bases and J shed 15 bases, with 16 bases lying between them. This CDR3 has 12 residues. In germline, CDR1 is SEHNR, CDR2 FQNEAQ (reference sequence). The CDR3 coding sequence is TGTGCCAGCAGCTCCTCGGCGGATAGGGGGTACTTC. It specifies CASSSSADRGYF.

V gene TRBV6-1 combines with J gene TRBJ2-1, with a weak D call TRBD2 (6 bases). Trimming removed 5 bases at V and 2 bases at J, with 19 bases between. From germline, CDR1 is MNHNS and CDR2 SASEGT. The CDR3 is 17 amino acids. The DNA for the CDR3 is TGTGCCAGCAGTAAAGGGACCGAGCGGACTACCTACAATGAGCAGTTCTTC. It yields the protein CASSKGTERTTYNEQFF.

V gene TRBV27 combines with J gene TRBJ1-6, with TRBD1 as a possible D gene (5 bases). The germline V gene has CDR1 MNHEY and CDR2 SMNVEV (reference sequence). V lost 5 bases and J lost 8, with 13 bases in between. The CDR3 covers 14 residues. The CDR3 loop is CASSARDGDSPLHF. The DNA of the CDR3 is TGTGCCAGCAGTGCCAGGGATGGCGATTCACCCCTCCACTTT.

The J gene is TRBJ2-1, the V gene TRBV5-4; D may be TRBD2 (6 bases). Germline V gene sequence: CDR1 SGHNT, CDR2 YYREEE (reference sequence). The V end lost 0 bases, the J end lost 4 bases, and 8 bases lay between the germline ends. The CDR3 totals 14 residues. The CDR3 loop reads CASSLAGLYNEQFF. The CDR3 DNA reads TGTGCCAGCAGCTTGGCGGGACTTTACAATGAGCAGTTCTTC.

This chain uses TRBV5-6 with TRBJ2-1; tentative D call: TRBD1 (6 bases). Trimming removed 0 bases from V and 7 bases from J, with 14 bases in between. CDR3 length: 15 residues. The germline gives CDR1 SGHDT, CDR2 YYEEEE. CDR3 amino acids: CASSLGGRPRNEQFF. The CDR3 DNA reads as TGTGCCAGCAGCTTGGGGGGGCGGCCCCGGAATGAGCAGTTCTTC.

V gene TRBV5-6 combines with J gene TRBJ1-5; 7 nucleotides align to TRBD1. Germline V gives CDR1 SGHDT, CDR2 YYEEEE. The trim removed 2 bases at V and 0 bases at J, leaving 5 bases unmatched. The CDR3 runs to 16 residues. The CDR3 DNA sequence: TGTGCCAGCAGCTTTATCGGGACAGATAGCAATCAGCCCCAGCATTTT. Translating it yields CASSFIGTDSNQPQHF.

The chain joins TRBV4-3 to TRBJ1-2, with 8 bases that match TRBD1. CDR3 length equals 17 residues. V dropped 4 bases and J dropped 4; count of bases not matched to a gene: 14. Germline V CDR1 and CDR2: LGHNA, YSLEER. This CDR3 is CASSRFQGARGGYGYTF. CDR3 sequence (DNA): TGCGCCAGCAGCCGCTTTCAGGGGGCGCGGGGAGGCTATGGCTACACCTTC.

This clone showed up just once. V usage is TRBV5-1 and J usage is TRBJ1-1, with a tentative D call TRBD1 (5 bases). Germline-derived CDR1 and CDR2 are SGHRS and YFSETQ. The CDR3 is made up of 16 amino acids. The V and J ends lost 7 bases and 0 bases respectively, with 19 bases between them. This CDR3 is CASFTTGNNMNTEAFF. CDR3 DNA sequence: TGCGCCAGCTTCACCACAGGAAACAACATGAACACTGAAGCTTTCTTT.

CDR3 nucleotide sequence: TGTGCCAGCAGACAACAGGGGAGGAACACTGAAGCTTTCTTT. The encoded protein is CASRQQGRNTEAFF. The chain links TRBV25-1 to TRBJ1-1; TRBD1 aligns across 7 bases. Germline V gives CDR1 MGHDK, CDR2 SYGVNS. The CDR3 is made up of 14 amino acids. Trimming cost V 6 bases and J 1 base; bases outside gene matches: 5.

This chain links TRBV6-5 with TRBJ2-7, with 7 positions matching TRBD2. V lost 3 bases to trimming and J lost 3 bases; unmatched junction nucleotides: 11. CDR3 length: 16 residues. CDR1 is MNHEY and CDR2 is SVGAGI in the germline V gene. The CDR3 loop reads CASSYRRDYYYYEQYF. DNA of the CDR3: TGTGCCAGCAGTTATCGACGGGACTACTACTACTACGAGCAGTACTTC.

J is TRBJ2-5 and V is TRBV2; TRBD1 is a possible D gene (6 bases). Germline CDR1 SNHLY, CDR2 FYNNEI. V lost 8 bases and J lost 2, with 18 bases in between. CDR3 size: 15 residues. This CDR3 reads CASEEGDLRQETQYF. In nucleotides, the CDR3 is TGTGCCAGCGAAGAGGGGGACCTTAGGCAAGAGACCCAGTACTTC.

The rearrangement joins TRBV28 to TRBJ2-7; tentatively, D is TRBD2 (6 bases). The V end was cut by 7 bases, the J end by 13 bases, with 26 bases between. Germline CDR1 MDHEN, CDR2 SYDVKM. The CDR3 is made up of 14 amino acids. DNA of the CDR3: TGTGCCAGCACCCCCCCAGCGGGCGTCACTCGGGCCTACTTC. Its protein product is CASTPPAGVTRAYF.

The rearrangement links TRBV30 to TRBJ1-4, with a tentative D call TRBD1 (6 bases). The CDR3 has 15 amino acids. Trimming took off 7 bases at V and 0 bases at J, with 15 bases between the two ends. The germline V gene encodes CDR1 GTSNPN and CDR2 SVGIG (reference sequence). The CDR3 nucleotides read TGTGCCTCCATTCGGACAGAAGCAACTAATGAAAAACTGTTTTTT. Translated, it gives CASIRTEATNEKLFF.

This sequence joins TRBV19 and TRBJ2-2, with a possible D match to TRBD1 (6 bases). Trimming removed 8 bases at V and 8 bases at J, with 18 bases between. Germline V lookup: CDR1 LNHDA, CDR2 SQIVND (reference sequence). The CDR3 runs 14 residues. CDR3 loop: CASAGTWQRGELFF. DNA for the CDR3: TGTGCCAGTGCTGGGACATGGCAACGGGGGGAGCTGTTTTTT. The full variable domain, in which reference TRBV19 and TRBJ2-2 provide the parts outside the CDR3, is DGGITQSPKYLFRKEGQNVTLSCEQNLNHDAMYWYRQDPGQGLRLIYYSQIVNDFQKGDIAEGYSVSREKKESFPLTVTSAQKNPTAFYLCASAGTWQRGELFFGEGSRLTVL.

In this sample, this clone turned up a few times. This chain joins TRBV7-9 and TRBJ2-1, with 9 positions matching TRBD2. This CDR3 comprises 15 residues. Germline V gene sequence: CDR1 SEHNR, CDR2 FQNEAQ (reference sequence). After removal of 2 bases from V and 5 bases from J, the junction contained 4 bases not matched to a gene. The CDR3 protein is CASSLLTSGNNEQFF. The DNA for the CDR3 is TGTGCCAGCAGCTTACTGACTAGCGGAAACAATGAGCAGTTCTTC.

The rearrangement joins TRBV5-6 to TRBJ2-5, with D possibly TRBD2 on 5 matching bases. The V and J ends lost 1 base and 7 bases respectively, with 11 bases between them. The CDR3 totals 13 residues. CDR1 is SGHDT, CDR2 YYEEEE, per germline. CDR3 loop: CASSLTSRATQYF. The DNA of the CDR3 is TGTGCCAGCAGCTTGACTAGTAGGGCGACCCAGTACTTC. Full variable domain (rest looked up from reference TRBV5-6 and TRBJ2-5): DAGVTQSPTHLIKTRGQQVTLRCSPKSGHDTVSWYQQALGQGPQFIFQYYEEEERQRGNFPDRFSGHQFPNYSSELNVNALLLGDSALYLCASSLTSRATQYFGPGTRLLVL.

The rearrangement joins TRBV18 to TRBJ2-1; TRBD1 might be the D (5 bases). The CDR3 has 12 residues. The germline V gene has CDR1 KGHSH and CDR2 LQKENI. The germline V and J ends were trimmed by 4 bases and 7 bases, with 8 bases remaining between them. The CDR3 loop is CASSLQENEQFF. The CDR3 region has the DNA TGTGCCAGCTCACTACAGGAGAATGAGCAGTTCTTC.

This clone was counted only a few times. This chain connects TRBV30 to TRBJ1-5; tentative D call: TRBD1 (5 bases). Germline values: CDR1 GTSNPN, CDR2 SVGIG (reference sequence). With 0 bases removed from V and 9 bases from J, the gap between germline ends came to 21 bases. This CDR3 is 16 amino acids long. In DNA, the CDR3 is TGTGCCTGGAGTGTACAGTCCCCCAGGGTCCCCGGGCCCCAGCATTTT. It is translated as CAWSVQSPRVPGPQHF.

The genes are TRBV7-6 and TRBJ1-2; D remains ambiguous. Per the germline V gene, CDR1 is SGHVS and CDR2 is FNYEAQ. The V end lost 4 bases, the J end lost 5 bases, and 8 bases lay between the germline ends. The CDR3 runs to 12 residues. The CDR3 is CASSSDSYGYTF. In DNA form, the CDR3 reads TGTGCCAGCAGCTCCGACTCGTATGGCTACACCTTC. Complete variable domain (other parts from reference TRBV7-6 and TRBJ1-2): GAGVSQSPRYKVTKRGQDVALRCDPISGHVSLYWYRQALGQGPEFLTYFNYEAQQDKSGLPNDRFSAERPEGSISTLTIQRTEQRDSAMYRCASSSDSYGYTFGSGTRLTVV.

The CDR3 reads CATSRDAGAGAHTDTQYF. In nucleotides, the CDR3 is TGTGCCACCAGCAGAGATGCCGGAGCGGGAGCCCACACAGATACGCAGTATTTT. The chain joins TRBV15 to TRBJ2-3; TRBD2 matches at 8 bases. CDR3 length equals 18 residues. The ends lost 0 bases at V and 2 bases at J; junction bases unmatched: 10. In germline, CDR1 is LNHNV, CDR2 YYDKDF (reference sequence).

J is TRBJ1-4 and V is TRBV6-1; possibly TRBD1 for D (5 bases). V dropped 4 bases and J dropped 8 bases, with 17 bases sitting between them. The CDR3 runs 15 residues. Germline-derived CDR1 and CDR2 are MNHNS and SASEGT. The CDR3 loop is CASSATRDAGEKLFF. CDR3 coding DNA: TGTGCCAGCAGTGCTACCAGGGATGCGGGAGAAAAACTGTTTTTT.

The chain recombines TRBV27 with TRBJ2-5; 7 nucleotides match TRBD2. The CDR3 extends over 13 amino acids. V lost 5 bases to trimming and J lost 4 bases; unmatched junction nucleotides: 4. Per the germline V gene, CDR1 is MNHEY and CDR2 is SMNVEV (reference sequence). CDR3 DNA sequence: TGTGCCAGCAGTCCCCCGGGGGGAGAGACCCAGTACTTC. Translation gives CASSPPGGETQYF.

This clone was recorded only once. This chain links TRBV19 with TRBJ2-7, with 10 positions matching TRBD2. Trimming at V came to 0 bases and at J to 6 bases, leaving 8 bases not matched to a gene. The V gene's germline CDR1 is LNHDA and CDR2 SQIVND (reference sequence). The CDR3 covers 16 residues. The CDR3, as DNA: TGTGCCAGTAGTATAGATCCAGCGGGAGGGCTGGGCGAGCAGTACTTC. Its protein product is CASSIDPAGGLGEQYF.

The chain couples TRBV7-6 to TRBJ2-1; D possibly corresponds to TRBD1 (5 bases). This CDR3 is built from 14 residues. The V end was cut by 1 base, the J end by 4 bases, with 8 bases between. Germline CDR1 is SGHVS and CDR2 is FNYEAQ. CDR3 loop: CASSLGRVYNEQFF. CDR3 sequence (DNA): TGTGCCAGCAGCTTAGGCAGGGTATACAATGAGCAGTTCTTC.

The chain combines TRBV5-1 with TRBJ2-5; 8 positions match TRBD1. The CDR3 sequence is 15 residues long. Germline-derived CDR1 and CDR2 are SGHRS and YFSETQ. The junction had 6 bases not matched to a gene; V was cut back by 3 bases and J by 2 bases. The CDR3 nucleotides read TGCGCCAGCAGCTACCTCGGACAGGGACAAGAGACCCAGTACTTC. It translates to CASSYLGQGQETQYF.

A few counts support this clone. The chain couples TRBV15 to TRBJ1-6, with TRBD1 identical over 10 bases. V shed 4 bases and J 8 bases; nucleotides not matched to a gene: 2. The CDR3 is 14 amino acids. Per germline, CDR1 LNHNV and CDR2 YYDKDF (reference sequence). CDR3 in DNA: TGTGCCACCAGCACCGGGACAGGGGATTCACCCCTCCACTTT. It yields the protein CATSTGTGDSPLHF.

J is TRBJ2-1 and V is TRBV5-1; a weak D match, TRBD1 (6 bases). This CDR3 comprises 14 residues. Trimming shortened V by 0 bases and J by 7 bases, and 11 bases separated the two germline ends. In germline, CDR1 is SGHRS, CDR2 YFSETQ. The CDR3 sequence is CASSLGTVRNEQFF. The CDR3 DNA is TGCGCCAGCAGCTTGGGGACAGTTAGAAATGAGCAGTTCTTC.